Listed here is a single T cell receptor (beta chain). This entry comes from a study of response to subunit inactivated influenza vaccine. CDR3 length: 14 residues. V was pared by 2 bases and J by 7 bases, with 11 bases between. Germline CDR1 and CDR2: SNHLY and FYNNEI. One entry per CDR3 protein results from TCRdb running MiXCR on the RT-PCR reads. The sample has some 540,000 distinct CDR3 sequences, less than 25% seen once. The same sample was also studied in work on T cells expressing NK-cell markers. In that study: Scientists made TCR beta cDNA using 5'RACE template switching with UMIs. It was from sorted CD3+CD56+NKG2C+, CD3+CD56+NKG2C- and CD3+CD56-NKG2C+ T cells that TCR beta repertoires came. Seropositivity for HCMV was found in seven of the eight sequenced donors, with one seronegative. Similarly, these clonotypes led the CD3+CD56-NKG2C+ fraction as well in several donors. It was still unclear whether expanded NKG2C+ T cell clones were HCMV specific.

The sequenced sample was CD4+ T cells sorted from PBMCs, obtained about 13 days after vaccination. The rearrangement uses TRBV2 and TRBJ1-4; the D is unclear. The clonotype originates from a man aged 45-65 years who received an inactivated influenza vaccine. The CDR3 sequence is CASSETLDGEKLFF. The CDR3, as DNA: TGTGCCAGCAGTGAAACCTTGGACGGTGAAAAACTGTTTTTT.